A single sample is the source of the 5 T cell receptor beta chains below, sequenced in a study of post-analysis software for immune sequencing data. Points from the study as a whole: Five or six TRBV segments, TRBV5-6, TRBV5-1 and TRBV20-1 among them, were found more frequent in patients than controls.

TCR beta cDNA libraries included unique molecular identifiers. TCRdb passed the PCR reads through MiXCR, listing each CDR3 protein once. The data show roughly 800,000 distinct CDR3 sequences, with about 45% seen just once and roughly 4.4% held by the top ten. These receptors are not linked to any known antigen. The specimen was blood. The receptors stem from a girl aged 10 to 17 with multiple sclerosis.

This chain links TRBV12-3 or TRBV12-4 with TRBJ2-3; D is possibly TRBD2 (7 bases). CDR3 length equals 19 residues. V lost 5 bases, J lost 6 bases, and 30 bases lay in between. In DNA, the CDR3 is TGTGCCAGCAGTCCTAAGGGGGGGGAGGGAAGGAGGACACGGGATACGCAGTATTTT. It codes for CASSPKGGEGRRTRDTQYF.

This clonotype has a handful of counts. V is TRBV4-3 and J is TRBJ2-7; 9 positions match TRBD1. CDR1 is LGHNA and CDR2 is YSLEER in the germline V gene. V dropped 3 bases and J dropped 5; count of bases not matched to a gene: 8. There are 15 residues in the CDR3. DNA for the CDR3: TGCGCCAGCAGCCATTATATTGGGGACAGGGACGAGCAGTACTTC. It yields the protein CASSHYIGDRDEQYF.

The chain has TRBV6-1 and TRBJ2-5; D might be TRBD2 (6 bases). Germline V gene data show CDR1 as MNHNS and CDR2 as SASEGT. V was trimmed by 2 bases and J by 5 bases, leaving 21 bases between them. This CDR3 has 17 residues. The CDR3, as DNA: TGTGCCAGCAGTGAAACTAGGGCTAGCGCATACAAGGAGACCCAGTACTTC. The encoded protein is CASSETRASAYKETQYF.

This clonotype was found a few times. This chain links TRBV14 with TRBJ2-3; D unresolved. The CDR3 is 15 residues long. CDR1 is SGHDN and CDR2 is FVKESK in the germline V gene. V lost 2 bases and J 2 bases, leaving 11 bases between the germline ends. The DNA for the CDR3 is TGTGCCAGCAGCCAAAGGAACAGATACACAGATACGCAGTATTTT. Encoded protein: CASSQRNRYTDTQYF.

The CDR3 sequence: CASSYSQVKETQYF. The CDR3 nucleotides read TGTGCCAGCAGTTACTCCCAGGTCAAAGAGACCCAGTACTTC. The chain is built from TRBV6-5 and TRBJ2-5, with D uncertain. This CDR3 contains 14 residues. The V end lost 0 bases, the J end lost 3 bases, and 8 bases lay between the germline ends. Germline CDR1 is MNHEY and CDR2 is SVGAGI.